A selection of T cell receptor beta chains follows, all from one sample in a study of post-analysis software for immune sequencing data. MiXCR was run by TCRdb on the PCR reads, yielding one entry per CDR3 protein. The data hold about 540,000 distinct CDR3 sequences, with 30% to 40% observed a single time. The specimen sequenced was blood. These receptors were obtained from a girl aged 2 to 17 with multiple sclerosis. Each CDR3 is given with its conserved first and last residue. The D gene is left open where the match is weak. Part of the rows lack a size; the others show once, few, many or a class for expanded clones.

-	TRBV20-1	-	TRBJ2-1	TGCAGTGCTAGAAGCTTGCGACGGGGGAGTGATACTGAGCAGTTCTTC	CSARSLRRGSDTEQFF
TRBD1	TRBV4-2	few	TRBJ1-4	TGTGCCAGCAGCCAGCACCAAGGGACAGCTAATGAAAAACTGTTTTTT	CASSQHQGTANEKLFF
TRBD1	TRBV5-1	-	TRBJ2-7	TGCGCCAGCAGCTTCTCCGGGACAGGGGATGGCTACGAGCAGTACTTC	CASSFSGTGDGYEQYF
TRBD1	TRBV11-2	-	TRBJ2-6	TGTGCCAGCAGAAGAGGACAGGACTCTGGGGCCAACGTCCTGACTTTC	CASRRGQDSGANVLTF
-	TRBV5-6	few	TRBJ2-3	TGTGCCAGCAGCCTGACAGCGGCCACAGATACGCAGTATTTT	CASSLTAATDTQYF
TRBD2	TRBV2	many	TRBJ2-5	TGTGCCAGCAGCGGGACTAGCGGGGGGGCCGGACAAGAGACCCAGTACTTC	CASSGTSGGAGQETQYF
TRBD2	TRBV6-5	few	TRBJ2-3	TGTGCCAGCGGGGAGACTAGCTCAGATACGCAGTATTTT	CASGETSSDTQYF
TRBD1	TRBV7-9	-	TRBJ2-3	TGTGCCAGCAGCTTTCGGGACAGGGGGGCAGATACGCAGTATTTT	CASSFRDRGADTQYF
TRBD1	TRBV7-6	few	TRBJ2-3	TGTGCCAGCAGCTTTATTCCGGGACAGGGGGTTAGCACAGATACGCAGTATTTT	CASSFIPGQGVSTDTQYF
-	TRBV20-1	few	TRBJ2-5	TGCAGTGCTTACCGGGGGAACCAAGAGACCCAGTACTTC	CSAYRGNQETQYF
TRBD2	TRBV10-3	-	TRBJ2-1	TGTGCCATCAGTGAGTCGAGGGCTAGCGGGGACCACAATGAGCAGTTCTTC	CAISESRASGDHNEQFF
TRBD1	TRBV5-1	many	TRBJ2-5	TGCGCCAGCAGCCCCGGGACAGCGCAAGAGACCCAGTACTTC	CASSPGTAQETQYF
-	TRBV4-1	-	TRBJ2-5	TGCGCCAGCAGCCAAGAGGGACTGCAAGAGACCCAGTACTTC	CASSQEGLQETQYF